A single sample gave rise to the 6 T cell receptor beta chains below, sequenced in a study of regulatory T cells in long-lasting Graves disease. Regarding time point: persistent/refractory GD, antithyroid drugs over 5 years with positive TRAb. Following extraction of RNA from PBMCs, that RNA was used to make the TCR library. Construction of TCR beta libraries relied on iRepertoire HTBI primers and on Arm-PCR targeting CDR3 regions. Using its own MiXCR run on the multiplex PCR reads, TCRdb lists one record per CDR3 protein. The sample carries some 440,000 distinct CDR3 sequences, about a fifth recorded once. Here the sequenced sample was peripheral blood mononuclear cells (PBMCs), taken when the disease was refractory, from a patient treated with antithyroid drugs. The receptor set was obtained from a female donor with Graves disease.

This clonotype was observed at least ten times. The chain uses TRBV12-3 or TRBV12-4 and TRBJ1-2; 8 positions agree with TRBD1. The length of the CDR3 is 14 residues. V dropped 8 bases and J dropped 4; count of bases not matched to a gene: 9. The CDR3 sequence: CASRRSTGGYGYTF. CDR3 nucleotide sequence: TGTGCCAGCCGAAGATCCACAGGGGGCTATGGCTACACCTTC.

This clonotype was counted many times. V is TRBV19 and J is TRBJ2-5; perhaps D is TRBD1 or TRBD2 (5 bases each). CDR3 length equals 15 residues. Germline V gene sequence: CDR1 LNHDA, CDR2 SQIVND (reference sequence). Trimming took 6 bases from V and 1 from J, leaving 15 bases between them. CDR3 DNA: TGTGCCAGTAGCTACCGGGACGCCGCCCAAGAGACCCAGTACTTC. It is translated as CASSYRDAAQETQYF.

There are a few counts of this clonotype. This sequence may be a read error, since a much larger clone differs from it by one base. CDR3 nucleotides: TGTGCCAGCAGTTCATTCTACAATGAGCAGTTCTTC. It codes for CASSSFYNEQFF. The chain joins TRBV28 to TRBJ2-1, with no clear D. This CDR3 spans 12 amino acids. The germline V gene encodes CDR1 MDHEN and CDR2 SYDVKM. Trimming cost V 4 bases and J 3 bases, with 4 bases left between them.

The CDR3 sequence: CASSVEGQGSGYTF. The CDR3 coding sequence is TGTGCCAGCAGCGTAGAGGGACAGGGTAGCGGCTACACCTTC. The J gene is TRBJ1-2, the V gene TRBV9, with 9 bases fitting TRBD1. Germline CDR1 reads SGDLS; CDR2 reads YYNGEE. V gave up 0 bases and J gave up 8 bases; unmatched junction bases: 5. The CDR3 contains 14 residues.

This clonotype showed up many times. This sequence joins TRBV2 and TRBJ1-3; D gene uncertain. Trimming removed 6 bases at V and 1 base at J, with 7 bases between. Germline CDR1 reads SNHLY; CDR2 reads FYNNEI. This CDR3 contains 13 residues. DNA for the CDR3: TGTGCCAGCAGGGGATTGTCTGGAAACACCATATATTTT. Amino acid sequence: CASRGLSGNTIYF.

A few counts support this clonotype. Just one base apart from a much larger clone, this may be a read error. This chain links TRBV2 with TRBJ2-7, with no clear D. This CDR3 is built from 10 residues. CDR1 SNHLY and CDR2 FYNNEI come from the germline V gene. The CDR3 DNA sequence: TGTGCCGGCAGTATCGACGAGCAGTACTTC. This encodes CAGSIDEQYF.